This is a list of T cell receptor beta chains from one sample in a study of T cell repertoires and HLA-DP antigens. TCRdb keeps only in-frame clones here, not all; method: immunoSEQ multiplex PCR. This sample yields approximately 86,000 clones, of which 86% are seen a single time; around 1.7% belongs to the top ten. These TCRs' antigens remain unknown. The sequencing sample was made of CD4+ T cells from PBMCs. The receptors originated from a man aged 50 or older in good health and CMV-seronegative. Each CDR3 is given with its conserved first and last residue. A D gene is named only where the DNA matches it firmly. Clone size, where shown, is once, few, many, or a class for clones that have expanded.

>NA|TRBJ1-1|once|TRBV29-1
CSVDLGNTEAFF
TGCAGCGTTGACCTAGGGAACACTGAAGCTTTCTTT
>TRBD1|TRBJ2-1|NA|TRBV5-1
CASSTTTGSLENEQFF
TGCGCCAGCAGCACGACGACAGGGTCCCTGGAGAATGAGCAGTTCTTC
>NA|TRBJ2-2|NA|TRBV9
CASSALGATGELFF
TGTGCCAGCAGCGCACTAGGGGCCACCGGGGAGCTGTTTTTT
>NA|TRBJ2-2|NA|TRBV7-2
CASSLDPRTGELFF
TGTGCCAGCAGCTTAGATCCCAGGACGGGGGAGCTGTTTTTT
>NA|TRBJ1-1|NA|TRBV10-2
CASSESVSNTEAFF
TGCGCCAGCAGTGAGTCGGTGTCCAACACTGAAGCTTTCTTT
>TRBD2|TRBJ2-7|NA|TRBV27
CASSLLGLAGEEQYF
TGTGCCAGCAGTTTACTGGGACTAGCGGGAGAGGAGCAGTACTTC
>TRBD1|TRBJ2-3|NA|TRBV2
CASRKTGITDTQYF
TGTGCCAGCAGGAAGACAGGGATCACAGATACGCAGTATTTT
>TRBD2|TRBJ2-3|NA|TRBV9
CASNPTSGRGQDTQYF
TGTGCCAGCAACCCGACTAGCGGGAGGGGGCAAGATACGCAGTATTTT
>NA|TRBJ1-1|NA|TRBV5-1
CASSLGGADTEAFF
TGCGCCAGCAGCTTGGGCGGGGCGGACACTGAAGCTTTCTTT
>NA|TRBJ2-3|NA|TRBV9
CASSVGSGPDTQYF
TGTGCCAGCAGCGTAGGTAGCGGCCCAGATACGCAGTATTTT
>NA|TRBJ1-3|NA|TRBV7-9
CASSPPIRFSGSGNTIYF
TGTGCCAGCAGCCCCCCCATCCGGTTCTCCGGCTCTGGAAACACCATATATTTT
>NA|TRBJ2-7|NA|TRBV15
CATSRAPGGAYEQYF
TGTGCCACCAGCAGAGCCCCTGGAGGAGCCTACGAGCAGTACTTC
>NA|TRBJ2-7|NA|TRBV9
CASSVGPTSYEQYF
TGTGCCAGCAGCGTAGGTCCTACCTCCTACGAGCAGTACTTC
>NA|TRBJ2-7|NA|TRBV30
CAWSRDPHEQYF
TGTGCCTGGAGTAGGGACCCACACGAGCAGTACTTC
>TRBD2|TRBJ2-2|NA|TRBV9
CASSAGLAVNTGELFF
TGTGCCAGCAGCGCCGGGCTAGCGGTCAACACCGGGGAGCTGTTTTTT
>NA|TRBJ2-3|NA|TRBV28
CASSETGPSSTDTQYF
TGTGCCAGCAGTGAAACAGGCCCTTCTTCCACAGATACGCAGTATTTT
>NA|TRBJ2-1|NA|TRBV5-5
CASSFSYNEQFF
TGTGCCAGCAGCTTCTCCTACAATGAGCAGTTCTTC
>NA|TRBJ2-1|NA|TRBV6-5
CASSRQNEQFF
TGTGCCAGCAGTCGTCAGAATGAGCAGTTCTTC
>NA|TRBJ2-7|once|TRBV5-5
CASTRRAGTDYEQYF
TGTGCCAGCACCCGTAGGGCAGGGACGGACTACGAGCAGTACTTC
>NA|TRBJ2-1|NA|TRBV18
CASSPDQGKRYVEQFF
TGTGCCAGCTCACCAGATCAAGGTAAACGGTACGTTGAGCAGTTCTTC
>NA|TRBJ1-2|NA|TRBV28
CASSLLGQLIYGYTF
TGTGCCAGCAGTTTATTAGGGCAGCTTATATATGGCTACACCTTC
>TRBD1|TRBJ1-1|once|TRBV27
CASSSPGQSPNTEAFF
TGTGCCAGCAGTTCGCCGGGACAGTCCCCGAACACTGAAGCTTTCTTT
>NA|TRBJ1-1|NA|TRBV21-1
CASSKKRGGGNTEAFF
TGTGCCAGCAGCAAAAAGCGGGGTGGAGGGAACACTGAAGCTTTCTTT
>NA|TRBJ1-3|NA|TRBV18
CASSQGPGNTIYF
TGTGCCAGCTCACAGGGTCCTGGAAACACCATATATTTT
>NA|TRBJ2-7|NA|TRBV4-2
CASSLSRLAEQYF
TGTGCCAGCAGCCTATCCCGCCTAGCGGAGCAGTACTTC
>NA|TRBJ2-3|NA|TRBV7-9
CASSFQTGGTDTQYF
TGTGCCAGCAGCTTTCAAACGGGTGGCACAGATACGCAGTATTTT
>NA|TRBJ2-2|NA|TRBV7-6
CASSELGGLGTGELFF
TGTGCCAGCAGCGAACTGGGGGGGCTAGGCACCGGGGAGCTGTTTTTT
>NA|TRBJ2-7|NA|TRBV27
CASSRGEPGSSYEQYF
TGTGCCAGCAGCCGGGGTGAGCCGGGGAGCTCCTACGAGCAGTACTTC
>NA|TRBJ1-2|NA|TRBV19
CASSPNTGFYGYTF
TGTGCCAGTAGCCCTAATACAGGGTTCTATGGCTACACCTTC
>NA|TRBJ1-6|NA|TRBV6-5
CASSLGQSPLHF
TGTGCCAGCAGCCTCGGACAGTCACCCCTCCACTTT
>TRBD1|TRBJ2-1|NA|TRBV7-9
CASSQAGQGEIYNEQFF
TGTGCCAGCAGCCAAGCAGGACAGGGGGAAATTTACAATGAGCAGTTCTTC
>NA|TRBJ2-2|NA|TRBV7-8
CASIRRGRAYTGELFF
TGTGCCAGCATCCGCCGGGGCAGGGCATACACCGGGGAGCTGTTTTTT
>NA|TRBJ2-7|NA|TRBV6-5
CASSYSITSYEQYF
TGTGCCAGCAGTTACTCGATTACCTCCTACGAGCAGTACTTC
>NA|TRBJ1-1|NA|TRBV5-3
CARSRRVTNTEAFF
TGTGCCAGAAGCCGCCGGGTCACAAACACTGAAGCTTTCTTT
>NA|TRBJ2-1|NA|TRBV19
CASTLTGLTYNEQFF
TGTGCCAGTACTCTCACAGGGCTTACCTACAATGAGCAGTTCTTC
>TRBD2|TRBJ2-3|once|TRBV9
CASSVGRTSGSADTQYF
TGTGCCAGCAGCGTAGGGCGGACTAGCGGGAGCGCAGATACGCAGTATTTT
>NA|TRBJ1-2|once|TRBV18
CASSPGQEGRGYTF
TGTGCCAGCTCACCGGGGCAGGAAGGGAGAGGCTACACCTTC
>TRBD2|TRBJ2-1|NA|TRBV18
CASSPTSARDNEQFF
TGTGCCAGCTCACCGACTAGCGCGAGAGACAATGAGCAGTTCTTC
>NA|TRBJ1-2|NA|TRBV18
CASSPPTESYGYTF
TGTGCCAGCTCACCACCGACAGAGAGCTATGGCTACACCTTC
>NA|TRBJ1-1|NA|TRBV5-5
CASSLWGSTEAFF
TGTGCCAGCAGCTTGTGGGGAAGCACTGAAGCTTTCTTT
>TRBD2|TRBJ2-1|NA|TRBV7-9
CASSLGRLAATNEQFF
TGTGCCAGCAGCTTAGGACGACTAGCGGCCACCAATGAGCAGTTCTTC
>NA|TRBJ1-1|NA|TRBV28
CASSRQANTEAFF
TGTGCCAGCAGCCGACAGGCGAACACTGAAGCTTTCTTT
>NA|TRBJ2-2|NA|TRBV7-2
CASSAQGYTGELFF
TGTGCCAGCAGCGCCCAGGGATACACCGGGGAGCTGTTTTTT